This TCR beta chain was recorded in a study of early T cells in non-severe SARS-CoV-2 infection. The wider study: The authors sequenced bulk RNA from unsorted whole blood, leaving chains unpaired.

TCRdb redid the calling of the 5' RACE reads with MiXCR, one entry per CDR3 protein. The sample has about 83,000 distinct CDR3 sequences, 10% seen once; the top ten hold about 8.2%. The germline gives CDR1 LGHDT, CDR2 YNNKEL (reference sequence). Germline trimming cut 2 bases from V and 8 bases from J; bases unmatched to any gene: 2. This CDR3 is 13 amino acids long. The V and J genes are TRBV3-1 and TRBJ2-1; 8 bases are a match to TRBD1. This clonotype was obtained from an adult who was a healthcare worker with PCR-confirmed SARS-CoV-2 infection or an uninfected control (not recorded which). This specimen consisted of whole blood, obtained at baseline. The CDR3 is CASSQQDRDEQFF. The CDR3 bases are TGTGCCAGCAGCCAACAGGACAGGGATGAGCAGTTCTTC.